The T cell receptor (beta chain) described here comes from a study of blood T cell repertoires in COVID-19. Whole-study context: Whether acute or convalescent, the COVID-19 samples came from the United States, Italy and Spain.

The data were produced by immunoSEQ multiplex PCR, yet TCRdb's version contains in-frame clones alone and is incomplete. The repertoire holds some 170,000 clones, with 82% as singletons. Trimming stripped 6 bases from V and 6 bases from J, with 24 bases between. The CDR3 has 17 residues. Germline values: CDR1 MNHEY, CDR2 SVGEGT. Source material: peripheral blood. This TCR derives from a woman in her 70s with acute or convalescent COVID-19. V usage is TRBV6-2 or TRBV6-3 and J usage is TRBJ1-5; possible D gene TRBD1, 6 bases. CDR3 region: CASSSTPGQMTAQPQHF. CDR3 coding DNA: TGTGCCAGCAGCTCAACCCCCGGACAGATGACAGCTCAGCCCCAGCATTTT.